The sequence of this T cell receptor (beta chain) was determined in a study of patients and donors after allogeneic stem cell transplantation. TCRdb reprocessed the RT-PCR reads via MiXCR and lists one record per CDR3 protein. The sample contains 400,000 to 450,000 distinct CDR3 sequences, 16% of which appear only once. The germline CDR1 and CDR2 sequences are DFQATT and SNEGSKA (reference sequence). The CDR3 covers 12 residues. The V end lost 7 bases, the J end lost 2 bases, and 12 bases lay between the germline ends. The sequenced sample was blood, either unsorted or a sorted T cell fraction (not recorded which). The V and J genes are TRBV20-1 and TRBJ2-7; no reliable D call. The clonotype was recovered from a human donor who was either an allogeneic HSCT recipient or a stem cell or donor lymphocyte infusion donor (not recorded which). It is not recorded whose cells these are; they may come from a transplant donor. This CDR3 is CSGIGRTYEQYF. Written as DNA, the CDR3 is TGCAGTGGTATAGGGCGGACCTACGAGCAGTACTTC.